A selection of T cell receptor beta chains follows, all from one sample in a study of blood T cell repertoires in COVID-19. The data were produced by immunoSEQ multiplex PCR, yet TCRdb's version contains in-frame clones alone and is incomplete. In the table there are about 120,000 clones, about four fifths of which are singletons. Material: peripheral blood. The source of these receptors is a man aged 60 to 75 with active or convalescent COVID-19. CDR3s include the opening cysteine and the closing phenylalanine or tryptophan. Fields, in order: D gene, V gene, clone size, J gene, CDR3 protein, CDR3 DNA. D genes are given only for firm matches. Where a row states a size, it is once, few, many or the class of an expanded clone; other rows omit it.

>TRBD1|TRBV5-1|few|TRBJ2-7
CASSPSGQLNEQYF
TGCGCCAGCAGTCCCTCGGGACAGCTAAACGAGCAGTACTTC
>.|TRBV6-2/TRBV6-3|.|TRBJ2-7
CASSKASRRSTYEQYF
TGTGCCAGCAGTAAGGCCTCGCGGAGATCCACCTACGAGCAGTACTTC
>.|TRBV3-1/TRBV3-2|few|TRBJ1-4
CASSQRQGNEKLFF
TGTGCCAGCAGCCAAAGGCAGGGAAATGAAAAACTGTTTTTT
>.|TRBV4-3|.|TRBJ2-3
CASSLMAGTDSKAQYF
TGCGCCAGCAGCCTCATGGCCGGGACTGATAGTAAGGCGCAGTATTTT
>TRBD2|TRBV28|.|TRBJ2-7
CASSLSLGLAAAKEQYF
TGTGCCAGCAGTTTATCTTTAGGACTAGCGGCAGCAAAAGAGCAGTACTTC
>.|TRBV5-4|few|TRBJ1-1
CASSLVGGAGEAFF
TGTGCCAGCAGCTTGGTAGGGGGGGCCGGTGAAGCTTTCTTT
>.|TRBV19|.|TRBJ1-1
CASSIGDTDTEAFF
TGTGCCAGTAGTATAGGGGACACTGACACTGAAGCTTTCTTT
>.|TRBV29-1|.|TRBJ2-7
CSVGGRQKGSSYEQYF
TGCAGCGTTGGGGGTCGACAGAAGGGCAGCTCCTACGAGCAGTACTTC
>TRBD1|TRBV7-3|.|TRBJ2-1
CASSPMTGSNEQFF
TGTGCCAGCAGCCCCATGACAGGGAGTAATGAGCAGTTCTTC
>TRBD2|TRBV9|.|TRBJ2-3
CASSVGEAGGMDTQYF
TGTGCCAGCAGCGTTGGAGAAGCGGGAGGAATGGATACGCAGTATTTT
>TRBD1|TRBV6-2/TRBV6-3|.|TRBJ2-4
CASSYPAGGAGNIQYF
TGTGCCAGCAGTTACCCGGCAGGGGGAGCCGGAAACATTCAGTACTTC
>.|TRBV19|.|TRBJ1-1
CASSSIAALVEAFF
TGTGCCAGTAGTTCGATCGCGGCACTGGTTGAAGCTTTCTTT
>.|TRBV5-6|.|TRBJ1-1
CASSYDLGNTEAFF
TGTGCCAGCAGTTATGACCTAGGCAACACTGAAGCTTTCTTT
>TRBD1|TRBV9|few|TRBJ1-4
CASSTGVMDEKLFF
TGTGCCAGTAGCACAGGGGTTATGGATGAAAAACTGTTTTTT
>TRBD1|TRBV27|.|TRBJ1-2
CASRTGGANYGYTF
TGTGCCAGCAGGACAGGGGGCGCTAACTATGGCTACACCTTC
>TRBD1|TRBV6-5|.|TRBJ2-7
CASRIGQGGYEQYF
TGTGCCAGCAGGATAGGACAGGGGGGTTACGAGCAGTACTTC
>TRBD1|TRBV10-1|.|TRBJ2-7
CASSSRADRDRGSGYEQYF
TGCGCCAGCAGCTCACGCGCCGACCGGGACAGGGGGTCTGGCTACGAGCAGTACTTC
>TRBD2|TRBV5-4|.|TRBJ2-5
CASSPLPTSGQETQYF
TGTGCCAGCAGCCCTCTCCCGACTAGCGGCCAAGAGACCCAGTACTTC
>TRBD2|TRBV3-1/TRBV3-2|.|TRBJ2-5
CASSVGLAGAIQETQYF
TGTGCCAGCAGCGTCGGACTAGCGGGAGCTATACAAGAGACCCAGTACTTC
>TRBD2|TRBV6-2/TRBV6-3|.|TRBJ2-7
CASSYGGLARGREQYF
TGTGCCAGCAGTTACGGCGGACTAGCCCGGGGTCGCGAGCAGTACTTC
>TRBD1|TRBV18|few|TRBJ2-5
CASTPRQGREETQYF
TGTGCCAGCACGCCGCGACAGGGGCGAGAAGAGACCCAGTACTTC
>TRBD2|TRBV9|.|TRBJ2-3
CASSVLPGGGGLFTDTQYF
TGCGCCAGCAGCGTACTTCCCGGGGGGGGAGGACTATTCACAGATACGCAGTATTTT
>TRBD1|TRBV19|.|TRBJ1-2
CASRRQGLDGYTF
TGTGCCAGTAGGCGACAGGGGTTGGATGGCTACACCTTC
>TRBD1|TRBV19|.|TRBJ2-1
CASSIGQGFYNEQFF
TGTGCCAGTAGTATTGGACAGGGGTTTTACAATGAGCAGTTCTTC
>.|TRBV21-1|once|TRBJ1-2
CASSNRGLDYTF
TGTGCCAGCAGCAATCGGGGGTTGGACTACACCTTC
>.|TRBV11-2|.|TRBJ2-7
CASSLRVEQYF
TGTGCCAGCAGCCTCAGGGTCGAGCAGTACTTC
>.|TRBV7-2|.|TRBJ1-1
CASRLTLRGNTEAFF
TGTGCCAGCAGATTGACCCTACGGGGGAACACTGAAGCTTTCTTT
>.|TRBV6-2/TRBV6-3|.|TRBJ1-5
CASSLGHRNQPQHF
TGTGCCAGCAGTTTGGGACACCGCAATCAGCCCCAGCATTTT
>.|TRBV10-3|.|TRBJ2-7
CAIRSGERYEQYF
TGTGCCATCAGGAGTGGGGAGCGCTACGAGCAGTACTTC
>.|TRBV6-6|.|TRBJ2-7
CASSPSPGGQVSYEQYF
TGTGCCAGCAGTCCCTCCCCGGGGGGACAGGTCTCCTACGAGCAGTACTTC
>.|TRBV6-2/TRBV6-3|few|TRBJ1-1
CASSYPGGRTEAFF
TGTGCCAGCAGTTACCCGGGGGGGCGCACTGAAGCTTTCTTT